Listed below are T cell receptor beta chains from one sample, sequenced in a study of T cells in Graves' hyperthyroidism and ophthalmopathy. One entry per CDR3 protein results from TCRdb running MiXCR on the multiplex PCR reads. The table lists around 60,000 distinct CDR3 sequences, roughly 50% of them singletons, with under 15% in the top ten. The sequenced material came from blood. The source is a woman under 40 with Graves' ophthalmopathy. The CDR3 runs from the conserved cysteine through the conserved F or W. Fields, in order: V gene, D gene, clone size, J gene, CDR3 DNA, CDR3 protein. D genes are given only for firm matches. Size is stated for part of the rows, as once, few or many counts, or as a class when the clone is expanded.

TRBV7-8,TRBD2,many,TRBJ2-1,TGTGCCAGCAGCTTAGTGGTAGCGGGAGGCCCTGCCGACTACAATGAGCAGTTCTTC,CASSLVVAGGPADYNEQFF
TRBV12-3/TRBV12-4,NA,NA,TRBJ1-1,TGTGCCAGCAGTTTTCTCGAGACTGAAGCTTTCTTT,CASSFLETEAFF
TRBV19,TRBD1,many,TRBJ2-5,TGTGCCAGTAGTATAGATGGCGAAACGACAGGGGGCCAGGAGACCCAGTACTTC,CASSIDGETTGGQETQYF
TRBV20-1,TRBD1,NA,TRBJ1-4,TGCAGTGCTAGAGATGGGCAGGGGGCAGCTAATGAAAAACTGTTTTTT,CSARDGQGAANEKLFF
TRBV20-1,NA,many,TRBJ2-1,TGCAGTGCTAACCGTTTGGGTGAGCAGTTCTTC,CSANRLGEQFF
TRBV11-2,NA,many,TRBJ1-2,TGTGCCAGCAGGGGACATGTGGTCGGTCAGCGATCAGATTTCTATGGCTACACCTTC,CASRGHVVGQRSDFYGYTF
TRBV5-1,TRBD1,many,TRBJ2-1,TGCGCCAGCAGCTTGGCCACGACAGGGGCGAACTACAATGAGCAGTTCTTC,CASSLATTGANYNEQFF
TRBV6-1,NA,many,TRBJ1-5,TGTGCCAGCAGTGATAGTGTACGGCAGCCCCAGCATTTT,CASSDSVRQPQHF
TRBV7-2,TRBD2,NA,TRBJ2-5,TGTGCCAGCAGCTTAGTGACTAGCGGAAGCGAGGCGGGGGAGACCCAGTACTTC,CASSLVTSGSEAGETQYF
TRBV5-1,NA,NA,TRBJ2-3,TGCGCCAGCAGCTTGGGCGGCAGGGCCAATACGCAGTATTTT,CASSLGGRANTQYF
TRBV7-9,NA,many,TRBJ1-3,TGTGCCAGCAGCTTAAACGGCCGCTCTGGAAACACCATATATTTT,CASSLNGRSGNTIYF
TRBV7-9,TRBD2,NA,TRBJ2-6,TGTGCCAGCAGCTTTACGGGGGGACCTGGGGCCAACGTCCTGGCTTTC,CASSFTGGPGANVLAF
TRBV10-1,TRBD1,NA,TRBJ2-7,TGCGCCAGCAGTGAGCCGGGACAGACGATCACACTCTCCTACGAGCAGTACTTC,CASSEPGQTITLSYEQYF
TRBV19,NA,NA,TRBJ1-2,TGTGCCAGTAGTAGAGGGGGAAAAAACTATGGCTACACCTTC,CASSRGGKNYGYTF
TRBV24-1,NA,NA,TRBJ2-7,TGTGCCACCAGTGTAGGCGGCGGCTACGAGCAGTACTTC,CATSVGGGYEQYF
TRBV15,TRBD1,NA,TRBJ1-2,TGTGCCACCAGCAGACTAAGGGGGCGCGGTGGCTACACCTTC,CATSRLRGRGGYTF
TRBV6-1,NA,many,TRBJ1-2,TGTGCCAGCAGAGGACAGATCTTTCCCTATGGCTACACCTTC,CASRGQIFPYGYTF
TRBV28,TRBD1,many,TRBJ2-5,TGTGCCAGCAGTACCGAAACAGGGGGTGGAGAGACCCAGTACTTC,CASSTETGGGETQYF
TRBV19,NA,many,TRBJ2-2,TGTGCCAGTAGTAGACCGGGACACTACGCGAACACCGGGGAGCTGTTTTTT,CASSRPGHYANTGELFF
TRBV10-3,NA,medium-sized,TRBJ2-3,TGTGCCATCAGTGAGCGGGGATTCTTGGGTACGCAGTATTTT,CAISERGFLGTQYF
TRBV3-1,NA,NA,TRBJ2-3,TGTGCCAGCAGCCAAGGGACGGGAGTGGTAGATACGCAGTATTTT,CASSQGTGVVDTQYF
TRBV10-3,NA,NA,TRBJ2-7,TGTGCCATCAGGACAGGAATCGCCGAGCAGTACTTC,CAIRTGIAEQYF
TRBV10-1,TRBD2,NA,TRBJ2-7,TGCGCCAGCAGCTCGGGAGGGTCATACGAGCAGTACTTC,CASSSGGSYEQYF
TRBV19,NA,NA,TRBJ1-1,TGTGCCAGTCGATTCGGGGGGGGCGGCACGGGCACCGAAGCTTTCTTT,CASRFGGGGTGTEAFF
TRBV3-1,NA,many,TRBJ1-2,TGTGCCAGCAGCCAAGCAAGATATGGCTACACCTTC,CASSQARYGYTF
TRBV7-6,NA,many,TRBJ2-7,TGTGCCAGCAGCCCCACGGGGACATCCTACGAGCAGTACTTC,CASSPTGTSYEQYF
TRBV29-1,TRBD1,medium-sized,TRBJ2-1,TGCAGCGTTGAGCCGGGACAGGTATACAATGAGCAGTTCTTC,CSVEPGQVYNEQFF
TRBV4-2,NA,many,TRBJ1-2,TGTGCCAGCAGCCAAGATCCATGGCCCTATGGCTACACCTTC,CASSQDPWPYGYTF
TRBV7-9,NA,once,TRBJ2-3,TGTGCCAGCAGCCCGCGGGGCACAGATACGCAGTATTTT,CASSPRGTDTQYF
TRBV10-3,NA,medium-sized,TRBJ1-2,TGTGCCATCAGTGAAGGGGTTACTAACTATGGCTACACCTTC,CAISEGVTNYGYTF
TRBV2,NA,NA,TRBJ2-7,TGTGCCGGCAGTGACGAGAGGGGGAACTACGAGCAGTACTTC,CAGSDERGNYEQYF
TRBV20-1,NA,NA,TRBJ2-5,TGCAGTGCCAAGCAGGGGCAGCCCCAGTACTTC,CSAKQGQPQYF